Each of the 20 T cell receptor beta chains below was sequenced from the same sample in a study of CD8 T cells in Susac syndrome. Random hexamers were used to reverse transcribe an amount of about 0.5 to 1 ug RNA. Using its own MiXCR run on the immunoSEQ multiplex PCR reads, TCRdb lists one record per CDR3 protein. The table lists about 60,000 distinct CDR3 sequences, roughly 94% of them singletons. Sequencing used CD8+ T cells from PBMCs. The receptors shown here come from a human donor with multiple sclerosis.

The CDR3 bases are TGTGCCAGCAGTCCCGTGGGGCAGGCGGTTGCCAATAGGGAGACCCAGTACTTC. Protein sequence: CASSPVGQAVANRETQYF. The rearrangement joins TRBV7-9 to TRBJ2-5; D is perhaps TRBD1 (5 bases). V shed 6 bases and J shed 5 bases, with 28 bases lying between them. Germline CDR1 reads SEHNR; CDR2 reads FQNEAQ (reference sequence). The CDR3 contains 18 residues.

The chain links TRBV29-1 to TRBJ2-1; 11 nucleotides agree with TRBD2. This CDR3 comprises 15 residues. V lost 1 base, J lost 8 bases, and 7 bases stayed unmatched. Germline-derived CDR1 and CDR2 are SQVTM and ANQGSEA. The chain's CDR3 is CSVEGLAGGWDEQFF. The CDR3 DNA reads as TGCAGCGTTGAAGGGCTAGCGGGAGGATGGGATGAGCAGTTCTTC.

The J gene is TRBJ2-3, the V gene TRBV11-2; 8 nucleotides line up with TRBD2. The ends lost 5 bases at V and 1 base at J; junction bases unmatched: 8. CDR1 SGHAT and CDR2 FQNNGV come from the germline V gene. This CDR3 region has 16 residues. The CDR3 protein is CASSPGGGGRTDTQYF. The CDR3 nucleotides read TGTGCCAGCAGCCCCGGCGGCGGGGGGCGCACAGATACGCAGTATTTT.

The CDR3 DNA sequence: TGTGCCAGCACGATCCTCAGGGGGGGCAGGACCCAGTACTTC. Translating it yields CASTILRGGRTQYF. J is TRBJ2-5 and V is TRBV28; D may match TRBD1 or TRBD2 (7 bases each). The germline gives CDR1 MDHEN, CDR2 SYDVKM. Trimming cost V 7 bases and J 7 bases, with 19 bases left between them. This CDR3 contains 14 residues.

The chain uses TRBV27 and TRBJ2-7, with 7 nucleotides matching TRBD2. The germline gives CDR1 MNHEY, CDR2 SMNVEV (reference sequence). The CDR3 contains 14 residues. V shed 7 bases and J 1 base; nucleotides not matched to a gene: 7. CDR3 in amino acids: CASNPSGESYEQYF. The CDR3, as DNA: TGTGCCAGCAACCCTAGCGGTGAATCCTACGAGCAGTACTTC.

The J gene is TRBJ2-1, the V gene TRBV7-8; D may be TRBD1 or TRBD2 (6 bases each). The germline CDR1 and CDR2 sequences are SGHVS and FQNEAQ. The CDR3 sequence is 15 residues long. The V and J ends lost 0 bases and 8 bases respectively, with 14 bases between them. The CDR3 DNA is TGTGCCAGCAGCTTAGCCAAGGGGGGTTGGGATGAGCAGTTCTTC. Residues: CASSLAKGGWDEQFF.

The gene calls are TRBV9 and TRBJ2-7; D may be TRBD1 (7 bases). Germline V gives CDR1 SGDLS, CDR2 YYNGEE. This CDR3 comprises 15 residues. The V end was cut by 0 bases, the J end by 0 bases, with 10 bases between. The CDR3 DNA is TGTGCCAGCAGCGTAGGCGGGACAGTCTCCTACGAGCAGTACTTC. This sequence encodes CASSVGGTVSYEQYF.

The rearrangement uses TRBV4-1 and TRBJ2-1; D might be TRBD1 (5 bases). This CDR3 contains 15 residues. The V gene's germline CDR1 is MGHRA and CDR2 YSYEKL. The germline V and J ends were trimmed by 0 bases and 3 bases, with 9 bases remaining between them. CDR3 amino acids: CASSQEAGIYNEQFF. CDR3 in DNA: TGCGCCAGCAGCCAAGAGGCAGGGATCTACAATGAGCAGTTCTTC.

This chain joins TRBV6-6 and TRBJ2-5, with TRBD1 matching over 8 bases. The CDR3 totals 14 residues. V gave up 2 bases and J gave up 5 bases; unmatched junction bases: 4. The germline V gene encodes CDR1 MNHNY and CDR2 SVGAGI (reference sequence). This CDR3 is CASSYQGAWETQYF. CDR3 sequence (DNA): TGTGCCAGCAGTTACCAGGGGGCGTGGGAGACCCAGTACTTC.

The J gene is TRBJ2-7, the V gene TRBV19; TRBD2 might be the D (6 bases). V gave up 4 bases and J gave up 1 base, with 14 bases separating them. Germline assignment: CDR1 LNHDA and CDR2 SQIVND (reference sequence). The CDR3 length is 15 residues. The CDR3 sequence is CASSSPRGISYEQYF. The CDR3 nucleotides are TGTGCCAGTAGTAGCCCGCGGGGCATTTCCTACGAGCAGTACTTC.

The chain has TRBV3-1 and TRBJ2-1; 9 bases agree with TRBD2. The CDR3 is 14 residues long. Germline V gene lookup returns CDR1 LGHDT and CDR2 YNNKEL (reference sequence). With V trimmed by 1 base and J by 12 bases, 7 bases remained unmatched. CDR3 residues: CASSQVSAGGTQFF. In DNA form, the CDR3 reads TGTGCCAGCAGCCAAGTTTCGGCGGGAGGGACGCAGTTCTTC.

This sequence joins TRBV12-3 or TRBV12-4 and TRBJ1-2, with D unresolved. V lost 6 bases and J 3 bases, leaving 11 bases between the germline ends. CDR3 length: 13 residues. This CDR3 reads CASSQPADYGYTF. CDR3 nucleotide sequence: TGTGCCAGCAGCCAGCCGGCGGACTATGGCTACACCTTC.

V is TRBV7-9 and J is TRBJ2-1; TRBD1 aligns across 11 bases. CDR3 length equals 14 residues. J lost 9 bases, V lost 5 bases, and 6 bases had no gene match. In germline, CDR1 is SEHNR, CDR2 FQNEAQ (reference sequence). The CDR3 nucleotides read TGTGCCAGCAGCCCCTGGGGGACAGGGGGTGAGCAGTTCTTC. Translation gives CASSPWGTGGEQFF.

The chain has TRBV5-1 and TRBJ2-7; 7 positions match TRBD2. V lost 3 bases, J lost 5 bases, and 8 bases stayed unmatched. This CDR3 has 14 amino acids. CDR1 and CDR2 from the germline V gene are SGHRS and YFSETQ. CDR3 sequence: CASSSNAGVNEQYF. The DNA of the CDR3 is TGCGCCAGCAGCTCCAATGCGGGAGTAAACGAGCAGTACTTC.

The rearrangement uses TRBV27 and TRBJ2-7, with D possibly TRBD1 on 6 matching bases. Trimming shortened V by 6 bases and J by 5 bases, and 11 bases separated the two germline ends. The CDR3 runs 12 residues. The germline gives CDR1 MNHEY, CDR2 SMNVEV (reference sequence). The CDR3 DNA is TGTGCCAGCAGACAGGGCTGGGACGAGCAGTACTTC. Translated: CASRQGWDEQYF.

CDR3 nucleotides: TGTGCCAGCGGGGACAGCCTCTACAATGAGCAGTTCTTC. Residues: CASGDSLYNEQFF. The chain joins TRBV24-1 to TRBJ2-1; maybe TRBD1 (7 bases). Trimming shortened V by 11 bases and J by 3 bases, and 13 bases separated the two germline ends. Germline assignment: CDR1 KGHDR and CDR2 SFDVKD. This CDR3 is 13 amino acids long.

The gene calls are TRBV13 and TRBJ2-7, with TRBD2 matching over 10 bases. There are 13 residues in the CDR3. The ends lost 6 bases at V and 3 bases at J; junction bases unmatched: 2. CDR1 is PRHDT, CDR2 FYEKMQ, per germline (reference sequence). CDR3 nucleotide sequence: TGTGCCAGCAGTTCTAGCGGGGGCTACGAGCAGTACTTC. This encodes CASSSSGGYEQYF.

The chain couples TRBV28 to TRBJ2-2; TRBD1 might be the D (7 bases). Germline CDR1 is MDHEN and CDR2 is SYDVKM. The CDR3 extends over 16 amino acids. Trimming cost V 4 bases and J 2 bases, with 14 bases left between them. The CDR3 reads CASSWRDRLNTGELFF. The CDR3 DNA sequence: TGTGCCAGCAGTTGGCGGGACAGACTCAACACCGGGGAGCTGTTTTTT.

The V call is TRBV27, the J call TRBJ2-7; D perhaps matches TRBD1 (7 bases). The germline V gene encodes CDR1 MNHEY and CDR2 SMNVEV (reference sequence). The CDR3 contains 15 residues. V shed 5 bases and J shed 2 bases, with 16 bases lying between them. CDR3 DNA: TGTGCCAGCAGTCCGACAGGGACTCGTACCTACGAGCAGTACTTC. Its translation is CASSPTGTRTYEQYF.

This rearrangement joins TRBV15 to TRBJ1-1; D is undetermined. Trimming pared 0 bases from V and 1 base from J, leaving 6 bases between. Per germline, CDR1 LNHNV and CDR2 YYDKDF (reference sequence). This CDR3 comprises 14 residues. This CDR3 is CATSREDSNTEAFF. The CDR3 bases are TGTGCCACCAGCAGAGAGGACTCGAACACTGAAGCTTTCTTT.